These 20 T cell receptor beta chains were all obtained from the same sample, sequenced in a study of Ad26.COV2.S vaccination and SARS-CoV-2 variants (dated by TCRdb to the early 2020s). The treatment or condition label corresponds to: approximately 18 received Ad26.COV2.S at low or high dose, single or two shots; 5 received placebo; per-sample allocation not given. For vaccine and placebo recipients, the sequenced repertoires came from samples collected on day 63 after the first injection. The library was built by means of the immunoSEQ multiplex PCR assay. TCRdb re-hosts the immuneACCESS table, in-frame sequences only. Its copies lack some clones; in the studies checked, an unresolved V gene accounts for under half of them, and the cause for the rest is not known. Recorded for this sample are hundreds of thousands of clones; about 91% of them occurred a single time. The ten biggest clones cover just over 2.5% of the sample.

This specimen consisted of peripheral blood, obtained in a trial of Ad26.COV2.S vaccine versus placebo. Receptors were obtained from a person aged 18 to 65 who received the Ad26.COV2.S COVID-19 vaccine or a placebo.

Here the CDR3 reads CASSFQDTNYGYTF. The CDR3 DNA reads as TGTGCCAGCAGTTTCCAGGACACCAACTATGGCTACACCTTC. The chain recombines TRBV27 with TRBJ1-2; perhaps TRBD1 as D (5 bases). Germline values: CDR1 MNHEY, CDR2 SMNVEV (reference sequence). V dropped 3 bases and J dropped 2 bases, with 10 bases sitting between them. CDR3 length: 14 residues.

The V gene is TRBV20-1, the J gene TRBJ2-7; 9 bases map to TRBD2. The junction had 12 bases not matched to a gene; V was cut back by 3 bases and J by 3 bases. Germline V lookup: CDR1 DFQATT, CDR2 SNEGSKA (reference sequence). The CDR3 is 16 amino acids. The CDR3 protein is CSASLPGRGGIYEQYF. Here the CDR3 DNA reads TGCAGTGCTAGTCTCCCCGGGCGGGGGGGGATCTACGAGCAGTACTTC.

Here the CDR3 reads CASTLIDRGPDTQYF. The CDR3 nucleotides are TGTGCCAGCACCCTCATCGACAGGGGCCCAGATACGCAGTATTTT. The rearrangement links TRBV5-4 to TRBJ2-3; 8 bases are shared with TRBD1. The CDR3 has 15 amino acids. The trim removed 6 bases at V and 4 bases at J, leaving 10 bases unmatched. Germline V gene data show CDR1 as SGHNT and CDR2 as YYREEE (reference sequence).

The rearrangement joins TRBV28 to TRBJ1-2, with D perhaps matching TRBD1 (5 bases). This CDR3 spans 12 amino acids. V lost 2 bases and J 7 bases, leaving 8 bases between the germline ends. The germline gives CDR1 MDHEN, CDR2 SYDVKM. The CDR3 protein is CASSLQGGGYTF. The CDR3 coding sequence is TGTGCCAGCAGTTTACAGGGTGGTGGCTACACCTTC.

The chain carries TRBV18 and TRBJ1-5; TRBD1 aligns across 7 bases. Losses at the gene ends were 3 bases for V and 3 bases for J; bases not matched to a gene: 5. The length of the CDR3 is 15 residues. Germline CDR1 reads KGHSH; CDR2 reads LQKENI. This CDR3 is CASSPTGQFNQPQHF. CDR3 coding DNA: TGTGCCAGCTCACCGACGGGACAGTTCAATCAGCCCCAGCATTTT.

This rearrangement joins TRBV6-5 to TRBJ2-7; D remains ambiguous. Trimming left V 4 bases short and J 6 bases short, with 16 bases between. Germline-derived CDR1 and CDR2 are MNHEY and SVGAGI. The CDR3 sequence is 14 residues long. The CDR3 bases are TGTGCCAGCAGTTCTCCCCCGTGGGGTGGCGAGCAGTACTTC. Protein sequence: CASSSPPWGGEQYF.

This rearrangement joins TRBV9 to TRBJ2-5; 7 nucleotides match TRBD1. After removal of 3 bases from V and 2 bases from J, the junction contained 1 base not matched to a gene. Germline-derived CDR1 and CDR2 are SGDLS and YYNGEE. The CDR3 runs 13 residues. Here the CDR3 reads CASSAGQQETQYF. In DNA, the CDR3 is TGTGCCAGCAGCGCGGGACAGCAAGAGACCCAGTACTTC.

The rearrangement links TRBV28 to TRBJ2-2; perhaps TRBD2 as D (5 bases). V was cut by 8 bases and J by 5 bases, with 12 bases left in between. Germline V CDR1 and CDR2: MDHEN, SYDVKM. The CDR3 is made up of 13 amino acids. CDR3 sequence reads: CASEGLGTGELFF. The CDR3 nucleotides read TGTGCCAGCGAGGGCCTGGGGACCGGGGAGCTGTTTTTT.

The chain carries TRBV4-1 and TRBJ1-4; 7 nucleotides align to TRBD1. Germline V gene data show CDR1 as MGHRA and CDR2 as YSYEKL. The CDR3 contains 15 residues. The trim removed 1 base at V and 8 bases at J, leaving 7 bases unmatched. The CDR3 loop is CASSQAGGGGEKLFF. CDR3 nucleotide sequence: TGCGCCAGCAGCCAAGCTGGAGGGGGCGGCGAAAAACTGTTTTTT.

The CDR3 here is CASSYEQGANTGELFF. The CDR3 coding sequence is TGTGCCAGCAGCTACGAACAGGGGGCGAACACCGGGGAGCTGTTTTTT. The chain couples TRBV11-1 to TRBJ2-2; TRBD1 agrees at 8 bases. CDR1 and CDR2 (germline): SGHAT, FQDESV (reference sequence). V gave up 4 bases and J gave up 0 bases; unmatched junction bases: 4. There are 16 residues in the CDR3.

V usage is TRBV6-6 and J usage is TRBJ2-7, with D uncertain. The V gene's germline CDR1 is MNHNY and CDR2 SVGAGI (reference sequence). V gave up 6 bases and J gave up 2 bases, with 14 bases separating them. This CDR3 spans 14 amino acids. This CDR3 is CASRHPGQTYEQYF. The CDR3 bases are TGTGCCAGCAGGCATCCGGGCCAAACCTACGAGCAGTACTTC.

The chain carries TRBV18 and TRBJ2-2; 9 nucleotides align to TRBD1. The DNA end lines up better with TRBJ1-3; the J call may be wrong. The CDR3 contains 15 residues. Germline-derived CDR1 and CDR2 are KGHSH and LQKENI. In nucleotides, the CDR3 is TGTGCCAGCTCACCGAGACAGGGGGAAGGAAACACCATATATTTT. This translates into CASSPRQGEGNTIYF.

This chain joins TRBV25-1 and TRBJ1-4; D not certain. Trimming removed 4 bases at V and 12 bases at J, with 15 bases between. The CDR3 contains 13 residues. CDR1 and CDR2 (germline): MGHDK, SYGVNS. CDR3: CASSVARDGELFF. The CDR3 DNA follows: TGTGCCAGCAGTGTCGCTAGGGATGGGGAACTGTTTTTT.

The chain uses TRBV10-2 and TRBJ1-3, with TRBD1 matching 12 bases. This CDR3 has 15 amino acids. Germline V gene data show CDR1 as WSHSY and CDR2 as SAAADI. V shed 7 bases, J shed 4 bases, and the junction held 5 bases outside the gene matches. In DNA, the CDR3 is TGCGCCAGCAACCCGGGACAGGGGGCGGGAAACACCATATATTTT. Translating it yields CASNPGQGAGNTIYF.

This clone occurred a few times. The CDR3 DNA reads as TGTGCCAGCTCACCCGGGACAGGGGTCTCCTATGGCTACACCTTC. Its protein is CASSPGTGVSYGYTF. The gene calls are TRBV18 and TRBJ1-2; TRBD1 matches at 10 bases. Germline CDR1 KGHSH, CDR2 LQKENI. Trimming took 3 bases from V and 4 from J; bases not matched to a gene: 5. The CDR3 contains 15 residues.

The chain is built from TRBV29-1 and TRBJ2-3; D unclear. V was trimmed by 5 bases and J by 2 bases, leaving 17 bases between them. The CDR3 covers 15 residues. Germline assignment: CDR1 SQVTM and CDR2 ANQGSEA. CDR3 DNA sequence: TGCAGCGTTCTTAACACGGAACGCCTCACAGATACGCAGTATTTT. Its translation is CSVLNTERLTDTQYF.

The J gene is TRBJ2-7, the V gene TRBV28; a weak D match, TRBD1 (5 bases). The V and J ends lost 4 bases and 1 base respectively, with 17 bases between them. The germline V gene has CDR1 MDHEN and CDR2 SYDVKM. The CDR3 length is 16 residues. The CDR3 reads CASSSLDSPRSYEQYF. The DNA for the CDR3 is TGTGCCAGCAGTTCCCTAGACAGTCCTCGGTCCTACGAGCAGTACTTC.

This rearrangement joins TRBV6-1 to TRBJ2-7; 10 bases match TRBD2. This CDR3 is 17 amino acids long. Trimming at V came to 2 bases and at J to 0 bases, leaving 7 bases not matched to a gene. The germline gives CDR1 MNHNS, CDR2 SASEGT. The CDR3 DNA reads TGTGCCAGCAGTGAAAATGGGTTAGCGGGGGGCTCCTACGAGCAGTACTTC. It translates to CASSENGLAGGSYEQYF.

This rearrangement joins TRBV7-2 to TRBJ2-1, with D uncertain. Germline assignment: CDR1 SGHTA and CDR2 FQGNSA. The CDR3 is made up of 14 amino acids. Between the trimmed V and J ends, which lost 5 bases and 0 bases, there was a span of 8 bases. CDR3 nucleotides: TGTGCCAGCAGCCCAGACCGCTCCTACAATGAGCAGTTCTTC. This encodes CASSPDRSYNEQFF.

The chain couples TRBV7-9 to TRBJ1-1, with 9 bases aligning to TRBD1. The CDR3 contains 14 residues. Trimming removed 5 bases from V and 5 bases from J; junction bases left unmatched: 6. Per germline, CDR1 SEHNR and CDR2 FQNEAQ (reference sequence). The CDR3 reads CASSEGQGETEAFF. DNA for the CDR3: TGTGCCAGCAGCGAGGGACAGGGAGAGACTGAAGCTTTCTTT.